The 11 T cell receptor beta chains below were found in one sample sequenced in a study of T cell clonality in common variable immunodeficiency. No cognate antigen is known for these TCRs. Some clones are missing from TCRdb's copy, which holds only in-frame ones; the method was immunoSEQ multiplex PCR. The sample was found to contain 25,000 to 35,000 clones, and every one recurs. General study results and limits: Common variable immunodeficiency TCR beta sequences reportedly had fewer deletions and N-nucleotide insertions.

Sample: peripheral blood mononuclear cells. These receptors originate from a human donor with common variable immunodeficiency.

Turning to this clone: The read ends 3 residues early relative to the CDR3; the germline J gene fills the gap. V gene TRBV11-2 combines with J gene TRBJ1-5; TRBD1 aligns across 8 bases. Trimming took 5 bases from V and 0 from J; bases not matched to a gene: 3. Germline CDR1 is SGHAT and CDR2 is FQNNGV. The CDR3 contains 15 residues. The sequenced part of the CDR3 DNA is TGTGCCAGCAGCCTTGACAGGGGTAGCAATCAGCCC. It is translated as CASSLDRGSNQP. The complete CDR3 reads CASSLDRGSNQPQHF.

A note on this clone: The read gets to within 3 residues of the CDR3 end, and the germline J gene fills in the rest. The rearrangement uses TRBV6-1 and TRBJ1-1, with 7 bases that match TRBD1. This CDR3 spans 14 amino acids. Germline V gives CDR1 MNHNS, CDR2 SASEGT. V was pared by 2 bases and J by 4 bases, with 4 bases of the junction left unmatched. The chain's CDR3 is CASSEFDRATEAFF. The DNA read from the CDR3 is TGTGCCAGCAGTGAATTCGACAGGGCCACTGAA.

This clone was recorded many times. Read sequence stops 3 residues before the CDR3 end, and the germline J gene provides the missing end. The chain employs TRBV20-1 and TRBJ2-1, with TRBD2 matching 12 bases. The CDR3 is 15 residues long. Trimming removed 3 bases from V and 4 bases from J; junction bases left unmatched: 4. The germline V gene encodes CDR1 DFQATT and CDR2 SNEGSKA (reference sequence). CDR3 DNA, as far as it was read: TGCAGTGCTAGGAGGACTAGCGGGAAGTACAATGAG. Translation: CSARRTSGKYNE. The full-length CDR3 reads as CSARRTSGKYNEQFF.

Comment on this clone: Sequencing ends 3 residues short of the CDR3 end; the germline J gene provides the rest. The genes are TRBV5-1 and TRBJ2-1; tentative D call: TRBD2 (7 bases). V dropped 4 bases and J dropped 4 bases, with 18 bases sitting between them. In germline, CDR1 is SGHRS, CDR2 YFSETQ. This CDR3 is 16 amino acids long. The part of the CDR3 DNA that was read is TGCGCCAGCAGCGGGGAGGGACACCCTGATTACAATGAG. Protein product: CASSGEGHPDYNE. The whole CDR3 protein reads CASSGEGHPDYNEQFF.

To note about this clone: Sequencing ends 3 residues short of the CDR3 end; the germline J gene provides the rest. This chain uses TRBV19 with TRBJ1-5; D unclear. CDR3 size: 18 residues. Trimming removed 3 bases at V and 0 bases at J, with 18 bases between. The germline CDR1 and CDR2 sequences are LNHDA and SQIVND (reference sequence). The CDR3 sequence is CASSIIGQRMNSNQPQHF. The CDR3 bases that were read are TGTGCCAGTAGTATCATAGGGCAGAGGATGAATAGCAATCAGCCC.

This clone was observed at least ten times. Read sequence stops 3 residues before the CDR3 end, and the germline J gene provides the missing end. The J gene is TRBJ1-1, the V gene TRBV18, with TRBD1 identical over 7 bases. This CDR3 region has 14 residues. The V gene's germline CDR1 is KGHSH and CDR2 LQKENI. V shed 4 bases and J 1 base; nucleotides not matched to a gene: 3. The sequenced CDR3 bases are TGTGCCAGCTCACTGGGACAGTCGAACACTGAA. Amino acids: CASSLGQSNTE. The CDR3, in full, reads CASSLGQSNTEAFF.

Details on this clone: The sequenced fragment ends 3 residues before the CDR3 boundary, so the rest is inferred from the germline J gene. V is TRBV19 and J is TRBJ2-5; tentatively, D is TRBD1 (6 bases). The V and J ends lost 3 bases and 5 bases respectively, with 13 bases between them. This CDR3 comprises 14 residues. CDR1 and CDR2 (germline): LNHDA, SQIVND (reference sequence). The CDR3 bases that were read are TGTGCCAGTAGTATGTTCAGGGGACCCGAGACC. Protein product: CASSMFRGPET. The whole CDR3 sequence is CASSMFRGPETQYF.

This clone was counted ten times or more. The read ends 3 residues early relative to the CDR3; the germline J gene fills the gap. The V and J genes are TRBV18 and TRBJ2-1, with D uncertain. The CDR3 has 16 residues. Germline V gene sequence: CDR1 KGHSH, CDR2 LQKENI. Trimming removed 6 bases at V and 0 bases at J, with 15 bases between. The covered CDR3 bases are TGTGCCAGCTCGCCCGCTGGGCCGACCTCCTACAATGAG. Its protein product is CASSPAGPTSYNE. The complete CDR3 reads CASSPAGPTSYNEQFF.

As regards this clone: The read terminates 3 residues before the CDR3 end, so the remaining end is supplied by the germline J gene. The chain joins TRBV5-6 to TRBJ2-7; TRBD2 matches 8 bases. J was trimmed by 2 bases and V by 4 bases; bases with no gene match: 8. Germline V gene data show CDR1 as SGHDT and CDR2 as YYEEEE. The CDR3 has 15 residues. The part of the CDR3 DNA that was read is TGTGCCAGCAGCCCGAAACTAGCGGCAGCCTACGAG. This codes for CASSPKLAAAYE. From start to end, the CDR3 is CASSPKLAAAYEQYF.

This clone was seen ten or more times. The CDR3 spells CASSLGLAGGGEQFF. The DNA read from the CDR3 is TGTGCCAGCAGCTTAGGTCTAGCGGGAGGGGGTGAG. V gene TRBV7-3 combines with J gene TRBJ2-1, with 12 bases matching TRBD2. The read terminates 3 residues before the CDR3 end, so the remaining end is supplied by the germline J gene. Germline V gene lookup returns CDR1 SGHTA and CDR2 FQGTGA. The CDR3 contains 15 residues. V dropped 2 bases and J dropped 9; count of bases not matched to a gene: 5.

On this clone: The read terminates 3 residues ahead of where the CDR3 ends, so the germline J gene completes it. This chain connects TRBV5-1 to TRBJ2-1, with 9 bases matching TRBD2. From germline, CDR1 is SGHRS and CDR2 YFSETQ. The CDR3 loop spans 15 amino acids. V shed 1 base, J shed 4 bases, and the junction held 3 bases outside the gene matches. CDR3 sequence: CASSLRLAGYNEQFF. The CDR3 bases that were read are TGCGCCAGCAGCTTGCGGCTAGCGGGATACAATGAG.